Below, 16 T cell receptor beta chains from the same sample are listed, as sequenced in a study of T cells in localized non-small cell lung cancer. Assay: immunoSEQ multiplex PCR; the TCRdb copy retains only in-frame clones and omits some. The sample contains 90,000 or so clones, over 80% of which appear only once. The source was peripheral blood, collected before any cancer treatment. All receptors derive from a man aged 40 to 70 with stage I squamous cell lung carcinoma.

This clone was found once. This sequence joins TRBV10-3 and TRBJ2-5; D is perhaps TRBD2 (6 bases). The germline V gene has CDR1 ENHRY and CDR2 SYGVKD. V lost 4 bases and J 5 bases, leaving 14 bases between the germline ends. CDR3 length: 14 amino acids. The CDR3 loop reads CAISGSGDMETQYF. CDR3 bases: TGTGCCATCAGTGGGTCGGGGGATATGGAGACCCAGTACTTC.

Remarks on this clone: The same CDR3 can be traced to other DNA sequences in this sample. V usage is TRBV5-4 and J usage is TRBJ2-7; 8 bases fit TRBD1. From germline, CDR1 is SGHNT and CDR2 YYREEE (reference sequence). V dropped 4 bases and J dropped 4; count of bases not matched to a gene: 10. The CDR3 consists of 15 residues. CDR3 nucleotides: TGTGCCAGCAGCGCCCCCGGGACAGGAGTGTACGAGCAGTACTTC. Amino acid sequence: CASSAPGTGVYEQYF.

This clone has a single count. The CDR3 is CASSLQGAVSPLHF. CDR3 bases: TGTGCCAGCAGCTTACAGGGGGCGGTATCACCCCTCCACTTT. The genes are TRBV7-8 and TRBJ1-6, with 8 bases matching TRBD1. After removal of 2 bases from V and 10 bases from J, the junction contained 4 bases not matched to a gene. Germline CDR1 and CDR2: SGHVS and FQNEAQ. There are 14 residues in the CDR3.

The chain combines TRBV4-1 with TRBJ2-3; TRBD2 is a possible D gene (7 bases). Germline V lookup: CDR1 MGHRA, CDR2 YSYEKL. Trimming cost V 7 bases and J 3 bases, with 17 bases left between them. The CDR3 is 15 residues long. The CDR3 here is CASTRRAGATDTQYF. For the CDR3, the DNA is TGCGCCAGCACCCGAAGGGCGGGGGCTACAGATACGCAGTATTTT.

The rearrangement links TRBV5-1 to TRBJ2-5; perhaps TRBD2 as D (5 bases). Germline CDR1 and CDR2: SGHRS and YFSETQ. The V end was cut by 4 bases, the J end by 4 bases, with 11 bases between. The CDR3 contains 13 residues. The CDR3 here is CASSSTRAETQYF. The CDR3 bases are TGCGCCAGCAGCAGTACTAGAGCAGAGACCCAGTACTTC.

The J gene is TRBJ2-2, the V gene TRBV5-4; 9 bases are shared with TRBD2. This CDR3 contains 17 residues. Germline CDR1 and CDR2: SGHNT and YYREEE (reference sequence). Germline trimming cut 4 bases from V and 6 bases from J; bases unmatched to any gene: 13. Here the CDR3 reads CASSPPGLARLAGELFF. The CDR3 DNA follows: TGTGCCAGCAGCCCCCCGGGACTAGCCCGTCTGGCCGGGGAGCTGTTTTTT.

The chain uses TRBV7-9 and TRBJ1-2; possible D gene TRBD1, 5 bases. Trimming removed 1 base at V and 6 bases at J, with 15 bases between. The CDR3 is 15 amino acids. The germline CDR1 and CDR2 sequences are SEHNR and FQNEAQ (reference sequence). The CDR3 sequence is CASSLDRQGAHGYTF. The CDR3 DNA reads as TGTGCCAGCAGCTTAGACAGGCAGGGTGCTCATGGCTACACCTTC.

The chain uses TRBV15 and TRBJ1-2; tentative D call: TRBD1 (6 bases). The V end lost 0 bases, the J end lost 5 bases, and 16 bases lay between the germline ends. This CDR3 region has 16 residues. The germline gives CDR1 LNHNV, CDR2 YYDKDF (reference sequence). The CDR3 sequence is CATSREITQGSYGYTF. Here the CDR3 DNA reads TGTGCCACCAGCAGAGAAATTACACAGGGTAGTTATGGCTACACCTTC.

This chain uses TRBV15 with TRBJ1-2; unclear D gene. The CDR3 contains 15 residues. Between the trimmed V and J ends, which lost 0 bases and 5 bases, there was a span of 13 bases. Germline-derived CDR1 and CDR2 are LNHNV and YYDKDF (reference sequence). Here the CDR3 reads CATSRDYPGKYGYTF. The CDR3 coding sequence is TGTGCCACCAGCAGAGACTATCCGGGAAAGTATGGCTACACCTTC.

The chain couples TRBV6-4 to TRBJ1-1, with D perhaps TRBD1 (5 bases). CDR3 length: 13 residues. Trimming took off 2 bases at V and 8 bases at J, with 12 bases between the two ends. Germline V lookup: CDR1 MRHNA, CDR2 SNTAGT. CDR3 in DNA: TGTGCCAGCAGTGACATCTACGGGGCCGAAGCTTTCTTT. Protein product: CASSDIYGAEAFF.

This clone appeared once. The V call is TRBV5-6, the J call TRBJ1-1; TRBD1 matches 10 bases. Germline lookup yields CDR1 SGHDT and CDR2 YYEEEE. CDR3 length equals 14 residues. V shed 2 bases, J shed 3 bases, and the junction held 1 base outside the gene matches. For the CDR3, the DNA is TGTGCCAGCAGCTTCGGACAGGGGGACACTGAAGCTTTCTTT. It translates to CASSFGQGDTEAFF.

The V call is TRBV6-1, the J call TRBJ1-1, with 7 bases fitting TRBD1. Looked up from germline, CDR1 is MNHNS and CDR2 is SASEGT. The J segment lost 5 bases and the V segment lost 6 bases, leaving 6 bases of the junction unmatched. The length of the CDR3 is 13 residues. In nucleotides, the CDR3 is TGTGCCAGCAGCCTTACACAGGGGACTGAAGCTTTCTTT. This codes for CASSLTQGTEAFF.

This chain joins TRBV27 and TRBJ2-3; D not certain. This CDR3 has 10 amino acids. The V and J ends lost 8 bases and 5 bases respectively, with 5 bases between them. Germline V gene sequence: CDR1 MNHEY, CDR2 SMNVEV (reference sequence). CDR3 residues: CASGLDTQYF. CDR3 DNA sequence: TGTGCCAGCGGGTTAGATACGCAGTATTTT.

This clone appeared a single time. This chain uses TRBV27 with TRBJ2-6; D call uncertain. The V gene's germline CDR1 is MNHEY and CDR2 SMNVEV (reference sequence). The germline V and J ends were trimmed by 8 bases and 6 bases, with 11 bases remaining between them. The CDR3 loop spans 13 amino acids. CDR3 nucleotides: TGTGCCAGCTCGATGAGTGCGGCCAACGTCCTGACTTTC. Residues: CASSMSAANVLTF.

This clone showed up just once. This chain uses TRBV19 with TRBJ2-6; possibly TRBD1 for D (6 bases). Germline V CDR1 and CDR2: LNHDA, SQIVND (reference sequence). This CDR3 is built from 18 residues. The germline V and J ends were trimmed by 5 bases and 2 bases, with 19 bases remaining between them. Here the CDR3 reads CASSRQTGSNPGANVLTF. In nucleotides, the CDR3 is TGTGCCAGTAGTCGGCAGACAGGATCAAACCCTGGGGCCAACGTCCTGACTTTC.

The V call is TRBV6-6, the J call TRBJ1-5; D is unresolved. There are 13 residues in the CDR3. Germline CDR1 reads MNHNY; CDR2 reads SVGAGI (reference sequence). V gave up 2 bases and J gave up 7 bases, with 9 bases separating them. DNA for the CDR3: TGTGCCAGCAGTTACGAAGGTATCCAGCCCCAGCATTTT. Amino acids: CASSYEGIQPQHF.